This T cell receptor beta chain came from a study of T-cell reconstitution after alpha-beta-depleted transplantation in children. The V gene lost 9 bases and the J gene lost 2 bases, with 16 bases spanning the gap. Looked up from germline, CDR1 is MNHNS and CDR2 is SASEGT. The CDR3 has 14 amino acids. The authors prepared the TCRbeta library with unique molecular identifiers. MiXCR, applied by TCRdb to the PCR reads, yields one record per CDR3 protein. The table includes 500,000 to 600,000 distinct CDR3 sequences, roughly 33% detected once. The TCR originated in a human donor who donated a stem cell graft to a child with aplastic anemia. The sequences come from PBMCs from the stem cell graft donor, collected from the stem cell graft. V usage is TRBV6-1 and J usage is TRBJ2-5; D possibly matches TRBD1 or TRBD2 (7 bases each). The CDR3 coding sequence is TGTGCCAGTTCAGCGGGACAGCCTCAAGAGACCCAGTACTTC. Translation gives CASSAGQPQETQYF.